This paragraph covers one TCR beta chain sequence. The antigen remains unidentified. Trimming cost V 4 bases and J 0 bases, with 25 bases left between them. The CDR3 contains 19 residues. Germline V gene sequence: CDR1 MDHEN, CDR2 SYDVKM. This sample is part of a study of T cells in tumors after PD-1 blockade. Whole-study findings and limits: Blood contained approximately 40% of the tumor's TCR clonotypes.

Method: immunoSEQ multiplex PCR; TCRdb's copy keeps in-frame clones and lacks some. The sample holds 55,000 to 70,000 clones, around 80% seen once. Here the sequenced sample was PBMCs, taken before anti-PD-1 treatment. This TCR was sampled from a human donor with basal cell carcinoma. The rearrangement uses TRBV28 and TRBJ2-7; weak D call: TRBD1 (6 bases). The CDR3 DNA reads TGTGCCAGCAGTTCGGGTTTATGGGAACAGGGCTCGAGCTCCTACGAGCAGTACTTC. This translates into CASSSGLWEQGSSSYEQYF.